This T cell receptor beta chain emerged from a study of T cells expressing NK-cell markers. The study, taken as a whole, reports: Roughly 6 of the donors carried dominant NKG2C+ clonotypes that took up about 1.0-7.5% of their CD8+ T cells.

Of note for this clonotype: The antigen is not known.

This CDR3 is built from 16 residues. TCRdb re-called the 5' RACE reads, yielding one record per CDR3 amino acid sequence without DNA. Its table lists 400,000 to 450,000 distinct CDR3 sequences. This clonotype originated in a woman aged 18-70 years in good health. Sequencing used blood T cells: a sorted CD56 or NKG2C T cell subset, CD4+ or CD8+ T cells, or bulk PBMC T cells (not recorded which). The chain is built from TRBV12-3 or TRBV12-4 and TRBJ2-5; TCRdb reports TRBD1, a call that lacks DNA to check it against. CDR3 protein: CASSPGQGAEQETQYF.